The 6 T cell receptor beta chains below were found in one sample sequenced in a study of blood T cells in healthy people across ages. Sample-barcoded 5' priming and a J-beta primer mix drove a second PCR of roughly 6 to 12 cycles. TCRdb re-analysed the 5' RACE reads in MiXCR, keeping a single row per CDR3 protein. There are more than 550,000 distinct CDR3 sequences in the sample; 22% occur only once, and under 25% lies in the top ten. The sequenced material came from blood. Every receptor here comes from a man aged 70-80 years in good health.

The chain has TRBV11-1 and TRBJ1-1, with D perhaps matching TRBD1 (6 bases). The CDR3 length is 16 residues. The germline V gene encodes CDR1 SGHAT and CDR2 FQDESV (reference sequence). V shed 4 bases and J shed 0 bases, with 15 bases lying between them. CDR3 in DNA: TGTGCCAGCAGCTCGGGACAACTTAGCTTGAACACTGAAGCTTTCTTT. Translation gives CASSSGQLSLNTEAFF.

V usage is TRBV5-1 and J usage is TRBJ2-1, with 7 bases aligning to TRBD2. The CDR3 extends over 15 amino acids. Losses at the gene ends were 3 bases for V and 1 base for J; bases not matched to a gene: 4. CDR1 and CDR2 from the germline V gene are SGHRS and YFSETQ. The CDR3 nucleotides read TGCGCCAGCAGCTGGGGAGGGACTTCCTACAATGAGCAGTTCTTC. Residues: CASSWGGTSYNEQFF.

This clonotype was picked up one time. This may stem from a read error, because a much larger clone lies one nucleotide away. CDR3 bases: TGTGCCAGCAGTTTATATCCCTACGAGCAGTACTTC. Translating it yields CASSLYPYEQYF. The chain employs TRBV28 and TRBJ2-7; unclear D gene. V lost 1 base, J lost 2 bases, and 3 bases lay in between. The CDR3 consists of 12 residues. Germline CDR1 reads MDHEN; CDR2 reads SYDVKM.

The chain recombines TRBV20-1 with TRBJ2-7; 8 bases fit TRBD1. The end of the DNA fits TRBJ2-1 better, so the J call may be wrong. Germline V gives CDR1 DFQATT, CDR2 SNEGSKA (reference sequence). CDR3 length: 14 amino acids. CDR3 coding DNA: TGCAGTGCCCCCCGGACAGGGAGGAAGAATGAGCAGTTCTTC. The encoded protein is CSAPRTGRKNEQFF.

The sample holds a few counts of this clonotype. V and J are TRBV29-1 and TRBJ2-1; 7 bases are shared with TRBD1. With 7 bases clipped from V and 1 base from J, the junction kept 7 bases outside the gene matches. The germline CDR1 and CDR2 sequences are SQVTM and ANQGSEA. The CDR3 length is 14 residues. The CDR3 is CSGHRGSSYNEQFF. The CDR3 nucleotides are TGCAGCGGCCACAGGGGAAGTTCCTACAATGAGCAGTTCTTC.

CDR3 in amino acids: CASVNNPSGRLGDTQYF. CDR3 in DNA: TGTGCCAGCGTAAACAACCCAAGCGGGAGATTGGGGGATACGCAGTATTTT. This chain connects TRBV7-2 to TRBJ2-3; 8 positions agree with TRBD2. The CDR3 totals 17 residues. The V gene's germline CDR1 is SGHTA and CDR2 FQGNSA. Trimming removed 8 bases from V and 6 bases from J; junction bases left unmatched: 19.